This T cell receptor beta chain was captured by sequencing in a study of identical twins. General study results and limits: The conclusions drew on cross-sectional statistical analysis instead of tracking the same donors. Weaker excess sharing between twins was seen in beta out-of-frame sequences. Within cord blood, abundant beta clonotypes carried fewer insertions, but memory repertoires showed no such trend. There was more out-of-frame TCR alpha sharing in monozygotic twins than models estimated.

TCRdb processed the 5' RACE reads anew with MiXCR; each CDR3 protein has one entry. The top ten hold 0.25% to 0.3% of the sample, which has roughly 1.6 million distinct CDR3 sequences, about 32% seen once. The V end was cut by 1 base, the J end by 0 bases, with 12 bases between. Germline lookup yields CDR1 MDHEN and CDR2 SYDVKM. This CDR3 region has 16 residues. This clonotype was found a few times. Its specificity is unknown. The TCR comes from a newborn girl in good health. V is TRBV28 and J is TRBJ1-1; the D gene is possibly TRBD1 (5 bases). Sample: cord blood. CDR3 sequence reads: CASSLSLTVMNTEAFF. The CDR3 DNA is TGTGCCAGCAGTTTATCCCTGACAGTTATGAACACTGAAGCTTTCTTT.